This T cell receptor beta chain was retrieved from a study of PD-1 blockade in classical Hodgkin lymphoma. Brentuximab vedotin exposure varied, and every patient relapsed after autologous stem cell transplantation. In the case of this clone: What it binds is unknown.

Germline CDR1 and CDR2: SGHRS and YFSETQ. V was shortened by 4 bases and J by 1 base, with 12 bases between the two germline ends. The CDR3 contains 15 residues. Using immunoSEQ multiplex PCR, the repertoire was profiled, and TCRdb retains in-frame clones only, with some absent. The sample yields roughly 70,000 clones, 65% to 75% seen once. General study results and limits: Newly diagnosed patients were reported to exhibit reduced baseline TCR diversity relative to healthy donors. Factors driving the repertoire differences, possibly disease activity or prior therapy, remain undefined.

The TCR originated in a human donor with classical Hodgkin lymphoma. Sequencing was performed on peripheral blood mononuclear cells (PBMCs), taken before the second cycle of nivolumab. The rearrangement joins TRBV5-1 to TRBJ2-1; D call uncertain. The CDR3 sequence: CASSEASFSYNEQFF. CDR3 nucleotides: TGCGCCAGCAGCGAAGCATCCTTTTCCTACAATGAGCAGTTCTTC. The full variable domain, in which reference TRBV5-1 and TRBJ2-1 provide the parts outside the CDR3, is KAGVTQTPRYLIKTRGQQVTLSCSPISGHRSVSWYQQTPGQGLQFLFEYFSETQRNKGNFPGRFSGRQFSNSRSEMNVSTLELGDSALYLCASSEASFSYNEQFFGPGTRLTVL.